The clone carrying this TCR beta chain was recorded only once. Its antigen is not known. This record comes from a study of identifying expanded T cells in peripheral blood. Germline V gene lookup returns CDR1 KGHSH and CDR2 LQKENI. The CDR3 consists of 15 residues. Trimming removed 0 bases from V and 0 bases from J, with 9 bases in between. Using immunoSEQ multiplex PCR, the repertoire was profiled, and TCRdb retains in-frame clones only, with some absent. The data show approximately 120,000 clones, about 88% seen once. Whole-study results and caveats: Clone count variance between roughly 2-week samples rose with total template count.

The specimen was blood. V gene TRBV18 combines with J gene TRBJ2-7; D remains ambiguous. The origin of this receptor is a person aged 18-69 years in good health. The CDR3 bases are TGTGCCAGCTCACCACCACTCCCAGGCTCCTACGAGCAGTACTTC. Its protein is CASSPPLPGSYEQYF.